This T cell receptor beta chain was sequenced during a study of blood T cell repertoires in COVID-19. Germline V lookup: CDR1 MGHRA, CDR2 YSYEKL. The V end was cut by 1 base, the J end by 0 bases, with 10 bases between. The CDR3 contains 16 residues. Clones were read by immunoSEQ multiplex PCR, and TCRdb kept only the in-frame ones, dropping some. This sample carries around 230,000 clones, 85% to 90% of them seen once, and the ten largest clones take under 14%. The chain carries TRBV4-1 and TRBJ2-1; no definite D call. The source of this sequence is a man in his fifties with COVID-19, enrolled during active disease. What was sequenced was peripheral blood. The CDR3 spells CASSQAAESSYNEQFF. CDR3 bases: TGCGCCAGCAGCCAAGCTGCGGAAAGCTCCTACAATGAGCAGTTCTTC.